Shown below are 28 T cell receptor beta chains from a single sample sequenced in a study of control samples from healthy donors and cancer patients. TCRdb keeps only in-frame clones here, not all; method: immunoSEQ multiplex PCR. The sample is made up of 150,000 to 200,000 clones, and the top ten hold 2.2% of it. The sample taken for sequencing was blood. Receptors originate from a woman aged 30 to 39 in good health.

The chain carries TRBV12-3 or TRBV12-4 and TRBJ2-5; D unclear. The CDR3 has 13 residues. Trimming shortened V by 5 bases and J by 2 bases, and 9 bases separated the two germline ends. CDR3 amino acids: CASSPRHQETQYF. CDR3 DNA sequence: TGTGCCAGCAGTCCCCGACATCAAGAGACCCAGTACTTC.

The CDR3 DNA reads TGCGCCAGCAGTCAATCGTCGGCTGGTAAGGGGGGGTTTTATGGCTACACCTTC. Its translation is CASSQSSAGKGGFYGYTF. The J gene is TRBJ1-2, the V gene TRBV23-1; TRBD1 is a possible D gene (6 bases). TRBV23-1 is designated an ORF whose function remains uncertain. With 0 bases removed from V and 5 bases from J, the gap between germline ends came to 22 bases. The CDR3 is 18 amino acids.

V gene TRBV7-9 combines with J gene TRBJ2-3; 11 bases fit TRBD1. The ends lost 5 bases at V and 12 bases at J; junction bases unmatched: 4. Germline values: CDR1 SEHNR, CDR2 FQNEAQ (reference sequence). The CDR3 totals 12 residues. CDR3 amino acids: CASSQGTGGQYF. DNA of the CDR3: TGTGCCAGCAGCCAGGGGACAGGGGGACAGTATTTT.

CDR3 sequence (DNA): TGTGCCAGCAGCTCGGGACAGAGAGATCAGCCCCAGCATTTT. Residues: CASSSGQRDQPQHF. The rearrangement joins TRBV7-9 to TRBJ1-5; 7 bases align to TRBD1. Trimming cost V 4 bases and J 5 bases; bases outside gene matches: 5. This CDR3 has 14 residues. CDR1 is SEHNR and CDR2 is FQNEAQ in the germline V gene (reference sequence).

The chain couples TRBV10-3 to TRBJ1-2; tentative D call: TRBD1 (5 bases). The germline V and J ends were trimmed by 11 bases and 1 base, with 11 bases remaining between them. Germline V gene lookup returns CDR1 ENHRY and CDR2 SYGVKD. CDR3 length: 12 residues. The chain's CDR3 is CAGGGGNYGYTF. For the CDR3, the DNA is TGTGCCGGCGGGGGGGGTAACTATGGCTACACCTTC.

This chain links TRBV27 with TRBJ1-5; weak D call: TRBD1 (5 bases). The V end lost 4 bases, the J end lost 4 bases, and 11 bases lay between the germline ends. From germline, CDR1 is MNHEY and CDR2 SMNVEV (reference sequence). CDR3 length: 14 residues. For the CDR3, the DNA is TGTGCCAGCAGTTCTCCGGGACTGAATCAGCCCCAGCATTTT. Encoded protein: CASSSPGLNQPQHF.

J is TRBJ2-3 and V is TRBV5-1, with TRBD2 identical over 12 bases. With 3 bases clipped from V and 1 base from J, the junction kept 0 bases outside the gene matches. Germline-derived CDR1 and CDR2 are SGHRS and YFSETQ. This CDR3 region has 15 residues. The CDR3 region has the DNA TGCGCCAGCAGCTGGACTAGCGGGGGCACAGATACGCAGTATTTT. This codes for CASSWTSGGTDTQYF.

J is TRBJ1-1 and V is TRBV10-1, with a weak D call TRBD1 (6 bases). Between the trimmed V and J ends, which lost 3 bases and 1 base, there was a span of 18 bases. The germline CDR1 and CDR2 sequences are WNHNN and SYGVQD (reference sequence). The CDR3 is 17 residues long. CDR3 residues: CASSEGGGLGSNTEAFF. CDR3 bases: TGCGCCAGCAGTGAAGGGGGGGGACTGGGATCGAACACTGAAGCTTTCTTT.

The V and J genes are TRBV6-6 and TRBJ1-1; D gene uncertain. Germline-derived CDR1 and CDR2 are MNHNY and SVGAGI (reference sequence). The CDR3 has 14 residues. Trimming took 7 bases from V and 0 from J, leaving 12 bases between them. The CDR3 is CASTPRVLNTEAFF. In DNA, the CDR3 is TGTGCCAGCACCCCAAGGGTTTTGAACACTGAAGCTTTCTTT.

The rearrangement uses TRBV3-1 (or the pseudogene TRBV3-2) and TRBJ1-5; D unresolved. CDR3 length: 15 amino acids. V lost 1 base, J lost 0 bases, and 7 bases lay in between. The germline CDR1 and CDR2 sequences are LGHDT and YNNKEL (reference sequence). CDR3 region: CASSQAPNSNQPQHF. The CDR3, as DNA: TGTGCCAGCAGCCAAGCCCCGAATAGCAATCAGCCCCAGCATTTT.

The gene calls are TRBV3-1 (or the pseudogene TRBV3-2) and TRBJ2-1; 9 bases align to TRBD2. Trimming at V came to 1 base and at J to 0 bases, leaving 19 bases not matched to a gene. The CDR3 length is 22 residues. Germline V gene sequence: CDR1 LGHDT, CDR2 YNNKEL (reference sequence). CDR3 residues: CASSQATPGLAFPPHSYNEQFF. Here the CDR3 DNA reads TGTGCCAGCAGCCAAGCTACCCCGGGACTAGCTTTTCCCCCCCACTCCTACAATGAGCAGTTCTTC.

This CDR3 reads CASSVEAMSGTQYF. The CDR3 coding sequence is TGTGCCAGCAGCGTAGAGGCTATGAGCGGGACCCAGTACTTC. The rearrangement joins TRBV9 to TRBJ2-5; D perhaps matches TRBD2 (5 bases). The CDR3 is 14 amino acids. Trimming removed 0 bases from V and 7 bases from J, with 13 bases in between. In germline, CDR1 is SGDLS, CDR2 YYNGEE.

This chain's CDR3 is CSVEDDRGQTEAFF. As DNA, the CDR3 is TGCAGCGTTGAAGATGACAGGGGGCAGACTGAAGCTTTCTTT. The rearrangement links TRBV29-1 to TRBJ1-1, with 10 bases aligning to TRBD1. The CDR3 sequence is 14 residues long. The V and J ends lost 0 bases and 5 bases, in that order; junction bases with no gene match: 3. Germline-derived CDR1 and CDR2 are SQVTM and ANQGSEA.

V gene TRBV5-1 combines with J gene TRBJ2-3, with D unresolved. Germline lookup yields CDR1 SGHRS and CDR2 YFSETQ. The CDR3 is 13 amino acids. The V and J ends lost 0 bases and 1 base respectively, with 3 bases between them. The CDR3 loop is CASSLVGTDTQYF. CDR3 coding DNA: TGCGCCAGCAGCTTGGTGGGCACAGATACGCAGTATTTT.

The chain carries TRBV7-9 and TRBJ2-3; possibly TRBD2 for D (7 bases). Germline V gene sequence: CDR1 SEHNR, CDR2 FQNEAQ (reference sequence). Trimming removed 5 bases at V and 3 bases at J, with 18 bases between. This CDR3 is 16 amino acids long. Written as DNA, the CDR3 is TGTGCCAGCAGCGCAGCGGGACAATCGGGAACAGATACGCAGTATTTT. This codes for CASSAAGQSGTDTQYF. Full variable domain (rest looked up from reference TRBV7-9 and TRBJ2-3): DTGVSQNPRHKITKRGQNVTFRCDPISEHNRLYWYRQTLGQGPEFLTYFQNEAQLEKSRLLSDRFSAERPKGSFSTLEIQRTEQGDSAMYLCASSAAGQSGTDTQYFGPGTRLTVL.

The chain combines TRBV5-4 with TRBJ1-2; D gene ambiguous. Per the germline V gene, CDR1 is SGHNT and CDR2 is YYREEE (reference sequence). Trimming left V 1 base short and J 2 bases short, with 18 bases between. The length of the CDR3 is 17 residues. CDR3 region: CASSLPGILAGNYGYTF. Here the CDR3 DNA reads TGTGCCAGCAGCTTGCCGGGAATCTTGGCTGGAAACTATGGCTACACCTTC.

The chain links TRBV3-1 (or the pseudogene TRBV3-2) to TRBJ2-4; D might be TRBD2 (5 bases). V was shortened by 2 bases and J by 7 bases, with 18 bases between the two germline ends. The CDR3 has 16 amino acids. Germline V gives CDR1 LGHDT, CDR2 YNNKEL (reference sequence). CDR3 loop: CASSQRFDGGFNIQYF. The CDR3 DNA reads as TGTGCCAGCAGCCAACGGTTCGACGGCGGGTTTAACATTCAGTACTTC.

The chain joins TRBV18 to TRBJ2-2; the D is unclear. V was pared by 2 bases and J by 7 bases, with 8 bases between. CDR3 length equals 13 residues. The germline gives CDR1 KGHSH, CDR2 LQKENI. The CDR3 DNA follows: TGTGCCAGCTCACCAAAACCGGTCGGGGAGCTGTTTTTT. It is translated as CASSPKPVGELFF.

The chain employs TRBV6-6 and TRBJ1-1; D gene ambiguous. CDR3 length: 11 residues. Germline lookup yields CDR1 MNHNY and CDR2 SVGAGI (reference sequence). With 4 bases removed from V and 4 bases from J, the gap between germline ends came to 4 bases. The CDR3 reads CASSSSTEAFF. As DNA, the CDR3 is TGTGCCAGCAGTTCAAGCACTGAAGCTTTCTTT.

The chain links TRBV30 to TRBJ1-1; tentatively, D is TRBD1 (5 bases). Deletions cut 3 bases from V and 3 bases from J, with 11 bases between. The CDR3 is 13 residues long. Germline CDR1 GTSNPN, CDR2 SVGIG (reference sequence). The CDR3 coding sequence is TGTGCCTGGAGGACAGCTCTTTACACTGAAGCTTTCTTT. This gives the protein CAWRTALYTEAFF. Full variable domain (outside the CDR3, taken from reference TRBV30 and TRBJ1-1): SQTIHQWPATLVQPVGSPLSLECTVEGTSNPNLYWYRQAAGRGLQLLFYSVGIGQISSEVPQNLSASRPQDRQFILSSKKLLLSDSGFYLCAWRTALYTEAFFGQGTRLTVV.

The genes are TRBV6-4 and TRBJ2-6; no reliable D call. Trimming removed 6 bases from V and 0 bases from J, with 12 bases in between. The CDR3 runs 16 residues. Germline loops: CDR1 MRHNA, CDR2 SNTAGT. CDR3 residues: CASSREASSGANVLTF. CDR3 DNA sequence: TGTGCCAGCAGCCGTGAAGCGAGCTCTGGGGCCAACGTCCTGACTTTC.

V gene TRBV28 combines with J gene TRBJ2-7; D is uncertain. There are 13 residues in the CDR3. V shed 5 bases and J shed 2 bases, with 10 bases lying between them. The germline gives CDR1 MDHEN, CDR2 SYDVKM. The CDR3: CASSGRSAYEQYF. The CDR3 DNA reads TGTGCCAGCAGTGGGCGGTCTGCCTACGAGCAGTACTTC.

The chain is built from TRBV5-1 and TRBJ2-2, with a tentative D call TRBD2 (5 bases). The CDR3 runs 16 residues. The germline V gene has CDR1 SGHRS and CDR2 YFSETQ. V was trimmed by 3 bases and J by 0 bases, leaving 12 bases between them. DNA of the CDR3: TGCGCCAGCAGCTCTGGGGTGCGGGCGAACACCGGGGAGCTGTTTTTT. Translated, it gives CASSSGVRANTGELFF.

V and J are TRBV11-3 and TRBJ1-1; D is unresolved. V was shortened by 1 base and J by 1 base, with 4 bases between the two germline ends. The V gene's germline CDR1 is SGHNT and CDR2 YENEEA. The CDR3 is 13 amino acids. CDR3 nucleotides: TGTGCCAGCAGCTTAGTCGAGAACACTGAAGCTTTCTTT. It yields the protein CASSLVENTEAFF. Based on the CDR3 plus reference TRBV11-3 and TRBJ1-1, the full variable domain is EAGVVQSPRYKIIEKKQPVAFWCNPISGHNTLYWYLQNLGQGPELLIRYENEEAVDDSQLPKDRFSAERLKGVDSTLKIQPAELGDSAVYLCASSLVENTEAFFGQGTRLTVV.

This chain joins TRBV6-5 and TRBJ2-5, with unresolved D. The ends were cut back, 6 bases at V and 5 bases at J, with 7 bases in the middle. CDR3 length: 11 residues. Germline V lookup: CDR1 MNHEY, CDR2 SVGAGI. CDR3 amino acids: CASRLGETQYF. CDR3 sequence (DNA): TGTGCCAGCAGATTAGGGGAGACCCAGTACTTC.

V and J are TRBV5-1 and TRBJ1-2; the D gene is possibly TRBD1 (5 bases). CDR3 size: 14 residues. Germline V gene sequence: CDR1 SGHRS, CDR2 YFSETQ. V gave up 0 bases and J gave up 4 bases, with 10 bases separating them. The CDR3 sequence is CASSLGTTSYGYTF. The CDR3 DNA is TGCGCCAGCAGCTTGGGGACAACTTCCTATGGCTACACCTTC.

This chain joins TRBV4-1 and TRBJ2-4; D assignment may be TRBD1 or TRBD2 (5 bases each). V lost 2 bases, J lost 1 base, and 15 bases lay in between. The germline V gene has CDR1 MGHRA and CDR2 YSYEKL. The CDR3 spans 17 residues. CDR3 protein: CASSQPRAQRAKNIQYF. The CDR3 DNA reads TGCGCCAGCAGCCAACCCAGGGCCCAGCGGGCCAAAAACATTCAGTACTTC.

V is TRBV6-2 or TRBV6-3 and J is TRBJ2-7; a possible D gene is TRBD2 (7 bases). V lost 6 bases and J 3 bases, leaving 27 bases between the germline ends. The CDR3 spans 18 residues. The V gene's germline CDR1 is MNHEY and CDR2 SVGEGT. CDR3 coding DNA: TGTGCCAGCAGCCCCTACGGCGGGGGCGCCGGCCAGATCTACGAGCAGTACTTC. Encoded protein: CASSPYGGGAGQIYEQYF.